Following are 6 T cell receptor beta chains from one sample sequenced in a study of regulatory and conventional T cells in RAG deficiency. The method was immunoSEQ multiplex PCR; TCRdb's version includes in-frame clones alone and lacks a portion of them. The repertoire holds 34,000 or so clones, with over 75% as singletons. This sample also appeared in a second study, on regulatory T cells. From that report: The PCR used 52 TRBV and 13 TRBJ primers.

The sequencing input was CD8+ T cells sorted from blood. All receptors derive from a human donor in good health.

Regarding this clone: One end of the junction is discordant with germline, which a read error may explain. The chain combines TRBV30 with TRBJ2-1, with unresolved D. Germline V gene data show CDR1 as GTSNPN and CDR2 as SVGIG (reference sequence). CDR3 length equals 12 residues. CDR3 coding DNA: TGTGCCTGGAGTGTTTCCTACGATGAGCAGTTCTTC. This sequence encodes CAWSVSYDEQFF. Filled out from reference TRBV30 and TRBJ2-1, the complete variable domain reads SQTIHQWPATLVQPVGSPLSLECTVEGTSNPNLYWYRQAAGRGLQLLFYSVGIGQISSEVPQNLSASRPQDRQFILSSKKLLLSDSGFYLCAWSVSYDEQFFGPGTRLTVL.

The V gene is TRBV5-6, the J gene TRBJ2-1; 7 bases map to TRBD1. J was trimmed by 4 bases and V by 9 bases; bases with no gene match: 13. Germline assignment: CDR1 SGHDT and CDR2 YYEEEE. CDR3 length equals 15 residues. The CDR3 DNA is TGTGCCACCAACCAAAGGGGGCTCTCATACAATGAGCAGTTCTTC. Its translation: CATNQRGLSYNEQFF.

V gene TRBV29-1 combines with J gene TRBJ2-3; D might be TRBD1 (6 bases). The germline V and J ends were trimmed by 3 bases and 2 bases, with 12 bases remaining between them. The CDR3 has 14 residues. The germline V gene encodes CDR1 SQVTM and CDR2 ANQGSEA. CDR3 nucleotide sequence: TGCAGCGTTGACGCCAGGACAGTCACAGATACGCAGTATTTT. Residues: CSVDARTVTDTQYF.

DNA for the CDR3: TGTGCCAGCAGCGTAGGTGTGGGGGGCACTGAAGCTTTCTTT. Translated: CASSVGVGGTEAFF. The chain uses TRBV9 and TRBJ1-1; tentative D call: TRBD1 (5 bases). Germline CDR1 is SGDLS and CDR2 is YYNGEE. CDR3 length equals 14 residues. V lost 0 bases, J lost 4 bases, and 10 bases lay in between.

The V gene is TRBV13, the J gene TRBJ1-2, with 7 bases fitting TRBD1. With 5 bases clipped from V and 6 bases from J, the junction kept 15 bases outside the gene matches. The CDR3 consists of 16 residues. Germline lookup yields CDR1 PRHDT and CDR2 FYEKMQ (reference sequence). The CDR3 spells CASSIYGTDRKNGYTF. The DNA of the CDR3 is TGTGCCAGCAGCATATACGGGACAGACAGGAAAAATGGCTACACCTTC.

The rearrangement links TRBV6-5 to TRBJ1-1, with 7 nucleotides matching TRBD1. V lost 6 bases and J lost 1; bases outside the gene matches: 5. Germline CDR1 and CDR2: MNHEY and SVGAGI. The CDR3 covers 14 residues. The DNA of the CDR3 is TGTGCCAGCAGAGAGACAGGGAAGAACACTGAAGCTTTCTTT. This codes for CASRETGKNTEAFF.